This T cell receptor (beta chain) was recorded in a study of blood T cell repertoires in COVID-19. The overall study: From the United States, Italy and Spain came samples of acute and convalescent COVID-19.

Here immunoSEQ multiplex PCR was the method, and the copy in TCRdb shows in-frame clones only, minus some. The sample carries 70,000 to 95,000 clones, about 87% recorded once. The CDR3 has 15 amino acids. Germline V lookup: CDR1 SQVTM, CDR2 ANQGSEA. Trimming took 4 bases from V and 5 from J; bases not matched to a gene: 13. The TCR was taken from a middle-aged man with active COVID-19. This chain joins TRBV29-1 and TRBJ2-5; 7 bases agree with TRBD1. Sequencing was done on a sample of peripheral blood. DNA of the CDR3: TGCAGCGTTGCTCTGAGGGGGCGCGGTGGGGAGACCCAGTACTTC. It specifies CSVALRGRGGETQYF.